Sequencing of this T cell receptor beta chain was carried out in a study of glioma-infiltrating T cells after dendritic cell vaccination. Some clones are missing from TCRdb's copy, which holds only in-frame ones; the method was immunoSEQ multiplex PCR. The sample shows approximately 50,000 clones, about 91% of them seen only once. The CDR3 is 14 amino acids. Germline CDR1 SGHAT, CDR2 FQNNGV. The J segment lost 3 bases and the V segment lost 5 bases, leaving 6 bases of the junction unmatched. Time point of the sample: after dendritic cell vaccination, including at tumor progression/relapse. The genes are TRBV11-2 and TRBJ2-7; 8 bases line up with TRBD1. The sequences come from blood, collected after dendritic cell vaccination. The clonotype originates from a human donor with glioblastoma. CDR3 protein: CASSIVQGDYEQYF. CDR3 in DNA: TGTGCCAGCAGCATCGTACAGGGGGACTACGAGCAGTACTTC.